The 20 T cell receptor beta chains below come from one sample, sequenced in a study of T cells in Graves' hyperthyroidism and ophthalmopathy. TCR beta CDR3 regions were amplified from RNA. An initial round of RT-PCR targeting the TCR CDR3 relied on the HTBI primer set. TCRdb passed the multiplex PCR reads through MiXCR, listing each CDR3 protein once. The table has nearly 750,000 distinct CDR3 sequences, roughly 32% seen once. Sequences were obtained from blood. The origin of the receptors is a woman in her 40s with Graves' hyperthyroidism.

As to this clonotype: Being one base from a much bigger clone, this may be a read error. The V call is TRBV9, the J call TRBJ2-7; tentatively, D is TRBD2 (5 bases). Germline values: CDR1 SGDLS, CDR2 YYNGEE. The CDR3 runs 15 residues. CDR3: CASSPRTVGFGEQHF. The DNA of the CDR3 is TGTGCCAGCAGCCCCCGGACGGTGGGGTTCGGGGAGCAGCACTTC.

Many counts were recorded for this clonotype. This rearrangement joins TRBV20-1 to TRBJ2-5; the match to TRBD1 covers 9 bases. The V gene end was trimmed by 6 bases and the J gene end by 1 base; junction bases not matched to a gene: 3. This CDR3 contains 13 residues. The germline CDR1 and CDR2 sequences are DFQATT and SNEGSKA (reference sequence). In DNA, the CDR3 is TGCAGTGCCACGACAGGGGGCCAAGAGACCCAGTACTTC. It codes for CSATTGGQETQYF.

This chain connects TRBV19 to TRBJ1-1, with 8 bases that match TRBD1. V lost 2 bases and J lost 0; bases outside the gene matches: 2. This CDR3 comprises 15 residues. CDR1 and CDR2 (germline): LNHDA, SQIVND (reference sequence). The CDR3 spells CASSINRGVNTEAFF. CDR3 nucleotide sequence: TGTGCCAGTAGTATAAACAGGGGGGTGAACACTGAAGCTTTCTTT.

This sequence joins TRBV7-9 and TRBJ2-5, with 8 bases that match TRBD1. The DNA matches TRBJ2-1 better at its end, which makes the J call doubtful. The CDR3 consists of 15 residues. Germline V lookup: CDR1 SEHNR, CDR2 FQNEAQ (reference sequence). CDR3 residues: CASSSGRGRLGEQFF. DNA for the CDR3: TGTGCCAGCAGCTCAGGCAGGGGGCGACTTGGTGAGCAGTTCTTC.

The chain joins TRBV4-1 to TRBJ1-2; D is uncertain. The CDR3 loop spans 15 amino acids. The germline gives CDR1 MGHRA, CDR2 YSYEKL. The V end lost 0 bases, the J end lost 4 bases, and 12 bases lay between the germline ends. The CDR3 loop reads CASSQDGREVYGYTF. In nucleotides, the CDR3 is TGCGCCAGCAGCCAAGATGGGCGAGAAGTCTATGGCTACACCTTC.

The chain links TRBV4-1 to TRBJ1-1, with D unclear. V dropped 5 bases and J dropped 2 bases, with 9 bases sitting between them. Germline assignment: CDR1 MGHRA and CDR2 YSYEKL. This CDR3 spans 13 amino acids. CDR3 DNA sequence: TGCGCCAGCAGCAGCTCACGTAACACTGAAGCTTTCTTT. Amino acid sequence: CASSSSRNTEAFF.

Points on this clonotype: This sequence may be a read error, since a much larger clone differs from it by one base. This sequence joins TRBV2 and TRBJ1-4, with 7 positions matching TRBD1. The length of the CDR3 is 14 residues. Germline lookup yields CDR1 SNHLY and CDR2 FYNNEI. The CDR3: CASRNRQGDEILFF. The DNA for the CDR3 is TGTGCCAGCAGGAACAGACAGGGAGACGAAATACTGTTTTTT.

Ten or more counts support this clonotype. The CDR3 DNA follows: TGCAGCGTTGAGGGGCAGGCCCCCTACGAGCAGTACTTC. Amino acid sequence: CSVEGQAPYEQYF. The chain combines TRBV29-1 with TRBJ2-7; possibly TRBD1 for D (5 bases). V gave up 3 bases and J gave up 2 bases, with 11 bases separating them. This CDR3 comprises 13 residues. Looked up from germline, CDR1 is SQVTM and CDR2 is ANQGSEA.

The chain couples TRBV20-1 to TRBJ1-4, with 7 bases lining up with TRBD1. The CDR3 is 16 residues long. V shed 6 bases, J shed 4 bases, and the junction held 14 bases outside the gene matches. Germline V gives CDR1 DFQATT, CDR2 SNEGSKA (reference sequence). This chain's CDR3 is CSAEGHPGQLNEKLFF. DNA of the CDR3: TGCAGTGCAGAGGGGCATCCGGGACAGCTTAATGAAAAACTGTTTTTT.

The rearrangement joins TRBV10-3 to TRBJ2-7; D tentatively fits TRBD1 or TRBD2 (5 bases each). V was clipped by 11 bases and J by 3 bases, with 14 bases between them. There are 12 residues in the CDR3. Germline-derived CDR1 and CDR2 are ENHRY and SYGVKD. The CDR3 DNA sequence: TGTGCCTGTGCCGGGACCAACTACGAGCAGTACTTC. Protein: CACAGTNYEQYF.

This clonotype was observed many times. The J gene is TRBJ1-1, the V gene TRBV7-9; 8 nucleotides agree with TRBD1. V shed 2 bases, J shed 5 bases, and the junction held 7 bases outside the gene matches. Looked up from germline, CDR1 is SEHNR and CDR2 is FQNEAQ (reference sequence). This CDR3 is 15 amino acids long. Here the CDR3 reads CASSLPGQGGTEAFF. Written as DNA, the CDR3 is TGTGCCAGCAGCTTACCCGGACAGGGAGGAACTGAAGCTTTCTTT.

This clonotype was seen a few times. Since a much larger clone is just one base distant, this may be a read error. CDR3 sequence (DNA): TGTGCCACACGAAGGGGGAAAGAGACCCAGTACTTC. This codes for CATRRGKETQYF. The chain has TRBV19 and TRBJ2-5; D is perhaps TRBD1 (6 bases). The CDR3 runs to 12 residues. Germline CDR1 is LNHDA and CDR2 is SQIVND (reference sequence). V was cut by 10 bases and J by 3 bases, with 12 bases left in between.

On this clonotype: A clone one base away is much larger, so this may be a read error. This chain uses TRBV2 with TRBJ2-7, with unresolved D. Per germline, CDR1 SNHLY and CDR2 FYNNEI. Trimming shortened V by 5 bases and J by 4 bases, and 9 bases separated the two germline ends. This CDR3 is built from 12 residues. CDR3 in amino acids: CASSWASYEQYF. CDR3 sequence (DNA): TGTGCCAGCAGTTGGGCGAGTTACGAGCAGTACTTC.

This clonotype was observed many times. The V and J genes are TRBV20-1 and TRBJ1-5; a weak D match, TRBD1 (5 bases). Per the germline V gene, CDR1 is DFQATT and CDR2 is SNEGSKA (reference sequence). V lost 4 bases and J 4 bases, leaving 11 bases between the germline ends. This CDR3 contains 13 residues. The DNA of the CDR3 is TGCAGTGCTACTCGGGGCTTGAATCAGCCCCAGCATTTT. Amino acid sequence: CSATRGLNQPQHF.

V and J are TRBV19 and TRBJ2-7; TRBD1 matches 9 bases. The germline gives CDR1 LNHDA, CDR2 SQIVND (reference sequence). The CDR3 is made up of 15 amino acids. The V segment lost 6 bases and the J segment 1 base; nucleotides outside the gene matches: 7. CDR3 sequence: CASRRQGEKSYEQYF. The CDR3 region has the DNA TGTGCCAGTAGACGACAGGGGGAAAAGTCCTACGAGCAGTACTTC.

This clonotype was seen a single time. The chain recombines TRBV19 with TRBJ1-3; 9 nucleotides agree with TRBD1. Per germline, CDR1 LNHDA and CDR2 SQIVND (reference sequence). V lost 5 bases, J lost 4 bases, and 18 bases stayed unmatched. The CDR3 consists of 19 residues. DNA for the CDR3: TGTGCCAGTAGTCCATCCTTGACCGGGGACAGGGAGTCCGGAAACACCATATATTTT. Its protein product is CASSPSLTGDRESGNTIYF.

This clonotype came up many times. The V gene is TRBV7-2, the J gene TRBJ2-2, with D perhaps matching TRBD1 (6 bases). Germline-derived CDR1 and CDR2 are SGHTA and FQGNSA. This CDR3 is built from 14 residues. The germline V and J ends were trimmed by 5 bases and 4 bases, with 11 bases remaining between them. The CDR3, as DNA: TGTGCCAGCAGCAACCTCAGGGGCACCGGGGAGCTGTTTTTT. Residues: CASSNLRGTGELFF.

In this sample, this clonotype turned up many times. The V call is TRBV20-1, the J call TRBJ1-4; weak D call: TRBD1 (6 bases). With 6 bases removed from V and 6 bases from J, the gap between germline ends came to 11 bases. The CDR3 runs 12 residues. Germline V gene sequence: CDR1 DFQATT, CDR2 SNEGSKA (reference sequence). DNA of the CDR3: TGCAGTGCCAGGGACAACGATGAAAAACTGTTTTTT. Its protein is CSARDNDEKLFF.

This clonotype was recorded at least ten times. This chain links TRBV5-1 with TRBJ1-1; D is undetermined. This CDR3 is 14 amino acids long. Trimming took off 4 bases at V and 1 base at J, with 11 bases between the two ends. Per germline, CDR1 SGHRS and CDR2 YFSETQ. The chain's CDR3 is CASSILSSNTEAFF. The CDR3 bases are TGCGCCAGCAGCATTCTATCATCGAACACTGAAGCTTTCTTT.

The chain combines TRBV19 with TRBJ2-7, with TRBD2 matching 10 bases. The trim removed 5 bases at V and 3 bases at J, leaving 7 bases unmatched. The CDR3 has 15 amino acids. CDR1 and CDR2 from the germline V gene are LNHDA and SQIVND (reference sequence). In DNA form, the CDR3 reads TGTGCCAGTAGTTTCGGACAGCGGGAGGGCTACGAGCAGTACTTC. It is translated as CASSFGQREGYEQYF.